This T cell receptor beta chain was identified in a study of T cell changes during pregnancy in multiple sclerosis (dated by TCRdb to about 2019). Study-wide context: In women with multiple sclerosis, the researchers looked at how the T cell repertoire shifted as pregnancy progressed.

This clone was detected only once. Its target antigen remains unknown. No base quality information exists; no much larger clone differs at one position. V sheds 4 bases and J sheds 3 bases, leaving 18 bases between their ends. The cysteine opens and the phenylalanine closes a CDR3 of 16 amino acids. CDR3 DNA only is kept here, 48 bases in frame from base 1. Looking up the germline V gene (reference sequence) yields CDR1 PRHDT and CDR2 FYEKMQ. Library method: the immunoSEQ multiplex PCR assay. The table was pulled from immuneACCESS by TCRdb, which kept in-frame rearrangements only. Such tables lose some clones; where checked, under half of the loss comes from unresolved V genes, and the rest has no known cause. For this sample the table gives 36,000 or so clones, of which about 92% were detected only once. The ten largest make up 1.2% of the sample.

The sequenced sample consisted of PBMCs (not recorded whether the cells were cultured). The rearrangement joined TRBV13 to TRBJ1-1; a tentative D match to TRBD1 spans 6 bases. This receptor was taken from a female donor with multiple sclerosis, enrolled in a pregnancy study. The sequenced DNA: TGTGCCAGCAGCTCAGCACGGGGGCCAGGGGACACTGAAGCTTTCTTT. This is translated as CASSSARGPGDTEAFF.